Presented here are 15 T cell receptor beta chains from one specimen sequenced in a study of T cell changes during pregnancy in multiple sclerosis. The method was immunoSEQ multiplex PCR; TCRdb's version includes in-frame clones alone and lacks a portion of them. The repertoire consists of around 21,000 clones, with around nine tenths occurring once and the leading ten covering approximately 19%. Sample: CD8+ T cells from peripheral blood mononuclear cells, taken after pregnancy. The receptor source for this set is a female donor in good health, enrolled as a control in a pregnancy study.

This chain links TRBV13 with TRBJ2-3; 8 positions agree with TRBD2. Losses at the gene ends were 5 bases for V and 6 bases for J; bases not matched to a gene: 13. Germline-derived CDR1 and CDR2 are PRHDT and FYEKMQ (reference sequence). This CDR3 region has 16 residues. The CDR3 DNA follows: TGTGCCAGCAGCCCCCCTTCGGGAGGGCAGAAGGATACGCAGTATTTT. This encodes CASSPPSGGQKDTQYF.

DNA for the CDR3: TGTGCCAGCAGTTTATCGTATCTGCAGGGGGCCGACAATCAGCCCCAGCATTTT. Protein: CASSLSYLQGADNQPQHF. The rearrangement uses TRBV27 and TRBJ1-5; 8 bases map to TRBD1. This CDR3 has 18 amino acids. Per the germline V gene, CDR1 is MNHEY and CDR2 is SMNVEV (reference sequence). V lost 0 bases and J lost 3; bases outside the gene matches: 10.

The chain carries TRBV2 and TRBJ2-1; 10 bases align to TRBD2. This CDR3 is 15 amino acids long. Germline trimming cut 4 bases from V and 9 bases from J; bases unmatched to any gene: 9. The germline V gene encodes CDR1 SNHLY and CDR2 FYNNEI. CDR3 sequence (DNA): TGTGCCAGCAGTGGGTTGCTAGCGGGAGCTGTTGAGCAGTTCTTC. Translated: CASSGLLAGAVEQFF.

The chain joins TRBV11-2 to TRBJ2-1; D uncertain. This CDR3 contains 11 residues. Germline V gene data show CDR1 as SGHAT and CDR2 as FQNNGV. Deletions cut 5 bases from V and 6 bases from J, with 5 bases between. The CDR3 protein is CASSPRNEQFF. The CDR3 bases are TGTGCCAGCAGCCCCCGCAATGAGCAGTTCTTC.

The genes are TRBV30 and TRBJ1-2; no firm D call. Germline lookup yields CDR1 GTSNPN and CDR2 SVGIG (reference sequence). The germline V and J ends were trimmed by 3 bases and 4 bases, with 12 bases remaining between them. This CDR3 contains 13 residues. The CDR3 coding sequence is TGTGCCTGGAGGCCAATCAACATCTATGGCTACACCTTC. As protein: CAWRPINIYGYTF.

The V call is TRBV9, the J call TRBJ1-1; no clear D. The V gene's germline CDR1 is SGDLS and CDR2 YYNGEE. Trimming left V 0 bases short and J 1 base short, with 10 bases between. CDR3 size: 15 residues. CDR3 in amino acids: CASSVAVDKNTEAFF. The DNA of the CDR3 is TGTGCCAGCAGCGTAGCGGTAGACAAGAACACTGAAGCTTTCTTT.

This chain joins TRBV29-1 and TRBJ1-2, with D perhaps TRBD1 (5 bases). Trimming pared 4 bases from V and 3 bases from J, leaving 15 bases between. CDR1 and CDR2 (germline): SQVTM, ANQGSEA. This CDR3 region has 14 residues. CDR3 protein: CSVGGVSSHYGYTF. CDR3 in DNA: TGCAGCGTTGGGGGCGTGAGTTCCCACTATGGCTACACCTTC.

V usage is TRBV6-1 and J usage is TRBJ2-5; no reliable D call. CDR3 length: 19 residues. Germline V gene sequence: CDR1 MNHNS, CDR2 SASEGT. The V gene lost 6 bases and the J gene lost 0 bases, with 26 bases spanning the gap. In DNA form, the CDR3 reads TGTGCCAGCAGCGAAAAACCCGCACCAGCAGGAACCGACCAAGAGACCCAGTACTTC. It encodes CASSEKPAPAGTDQETQYF.

The chain carries TRBV30 and TRBJ2-7; 7 bases align to TRBD1. The germline V gene has CDR1 GTSNPN and CDR2 SVGIG (reference sequence). This CDR3 spans 13 amino acids. V lost 0 bases and J lost 1; bases outside the gene matches: 0. CDR3 bases: TGTGCCTGGAGTGTGGGACAGTCCTACGAGCAGTACTTC. Protein product: CAWSVGQSYEQYF.

This clone occurred once. The chain links TRBV6-4 to TRBJ2-1; 7 nucleotides match TRBD1. Losses at the gene ends were 0 bases for V and 4 bases for J; bases not matched to a gene: 6. Germline V gene data show CDR1 as MRHNA and CDR2 as SNTAGT. CDR3 length equals 16 residues. Here the CDR3 DNA reads TGTGCCAGCAGTGACTCTAACAGGGGAAGTTACAATGAGCAGTTCTTC. Its translation: CASSDSNRGSYNEQFF.

The V call is TRBV19, the J call TRBJ1-3; D gene uncertain. Germline V lookup: CDR1 LNHDA, CDR2 SQIVND (reference sequence). This CDR3 is 13 amino acids long. The V and J ends lost 9 bases and 0 bases respectively, with 9 bases between them. CDR3 region: CASRQPSGNTIYF. DNA for the CDR3: TGTGCCAGCCGACAACCCTCTGGAAACACCATATATTTT. Complete variable domain (other parts from reference TRBV19 and TRBJ1-3): DGGITQSPKYLFRKEGQNVTLSCEQNLNHDAMYWYRQDPGQGLRLIYYSQIVNDFQKGDIAEGYSVSREKKESFPLTVTSAQKNPTAFYLCASRQPSGNTIYFGEGSWLTVV.

V gene TRBV6-1 combines with J gene TRBJ2-7; 11 bases are a match to TRBD2. This CDR3 region has 11 residues. Per the germline V gene, CDR1 is MNHNS and CDR2 is SASEGT. V was pared by 8 bases and J by 6 bases, with 0 bases of the junction left unmatched. CDR3 in DNA: TGTGCCAGCCTAGCGGGAGGCGAGCAGTACTTC. It yields the protein CASLAGGEQYF.

The chain has TRBV12-5 and TRBJ1-1, with 10 bases identical to TRBD1. From germline, CDR1 is LGHNT and CDR2 FRNRAP. With 5 bases clipped from V and 2 bases from J, the junction kept 2 bases outside the gene matches. The CDR3 length is 14 residues. In nucleotides, the CDR3 is TGTGCTAGTGGTCCGACAGGGGGCAACACTGAAGCTTTCTTT. Translated: CASGPTGGNTEAFF.

The V call is TRBV19, the J call TRBJ1-3, with D perhaps matching TRBD1 (5 bases). Germline CDR1 reads LNHDA; CDR2 reads SQIVND (reference sequence). The CDR3 has 16 residues. The V gene lost 4 bases and the J gene lost 0 bases, with 13 bases spanning the gap. The CDR3 DNA reads TGTGCCAGTAGTAACGGCAGGGCTTCCTCTGGAAACACCATATATTTT. Its translation is CASSNGRASSGNTIYF.

The genes are TRBV2 and TRBJ2-3, with D perhaps TRBD1 (5 bases). V lost 8 bases and J 3 bases, leaving 15 bases between the germline ends. The CDR3 runs 14 residues. CDR1 and CDR2 (germline): SNHLY, FYNNEI. The CDR3 coding sequence is TGTGCCAGCTGGGGCTTTGATGGGACAGATACGCAGTATTTT. Translation: CASWGFDGTDTQYF.